This is a list of T cell receptor beta chains from one sample in a study of shared clonotypes between healthy human individuals. Assay: immunoSEQ multiplex PCR; the TCRdb copy retains only in-frame clones and omits some. The sample has about 1.5 million clones; 95% to 97% are singletons. Sequenced: naive CD4+ T cells sorted from blood. Every receptor here comes from a man younger than 40 in good health. Both conserved end residues are part of each CDR3. D genes are given only for firm matches. Part of the rows lack a size; the others show once, few, many or a class for expanded clones.

cdr3_aa	cdr3_nt	d_call	clone_size	v_call	j_call
CASSSWADTQYF	TGTGCCAGCAGCTCGTGGGCAGATACGCAGTATTTT	-	-	TRBV7-8	TRBJ2-3
CASSFRTASDYTF	TGTGCCAGCAGCTTCAGGACTGCGTCCGACTACACCTTC	-	-	TRBV7-2	TRBJ1-2
CASTIPGTGVKQYF	TGTGCCAGCACCATTCCCGGGACAGGAGTAAAGCAGTACTTC	TRBD1	-	TRBV28	TRBJ2-7
CASSQEWRDPSYNEQFF	TGTGCCAGCAGCCAAGAGTGGCGGGACCCATCCTACAATGAGCAGTTCTTC	-	-	TRBV4-2	TRBJ2-1
CASRTSGGYEQYF	TGTGCCAGCAGGACTAGCGGGGGGTACGAGCAGTACTTC	TRBD2	once	TRBV6-6	TRBJ2-7
CAWRDWTAYNEKLFF	TGTGCCTGGAGAGATTGGACAGCTTATAATGAAAAACTGTTTTTT	-	-	TRBV30	TRBJ1-4
CASSLVPGTGELFF	TGTGCCAGCAGCTTGGTCCCGGGAACCGGGGAGCTGTTTTTT	-	-	TRBV5-4	TRBJ2-2
CATSPRRSEGTDTQYF	TGTGCCACCTCCCCCAGGAGATCGGAGGGTACAGATACGCAGTATTTT	-	-	TRBV7-9	TRBJ2-3
CASSLIAGGQFF	TGTGCCAGCAGCTTAATAGCAGGGGGCCAGTTCTTC	TRBD1	-	TRBV7-9	TRBJ2-1
CASSFSGANVLTF	TGCGCCAGCAGCTTCTCTGGGGCCAACGTCCTGACTTTC	-	once	TRBV10-1	TRBJ2-6
CASSPGMGNYEQYF	TGTGCCAGCAGTCCAGGGATGGGGAACTACGAGCAGTACTTC	-	-	TRBV2	TRBJ2-7
CASSFVGQGVTGDGYTF	TGTGCCAGCAGTTTTGTGGGACAGGGTGTTACTGGGGATGGCTACACCTTC	TRBD1	-	TRBV28	TRBJ1-2
CASSLVGTNEKLFF	TGTGCCAGCAGTCTAGTTGGAACTAATGAAAAACTGTTTTTT	-	-	TRBV25-1	TRBJ1-4
CASSLLQWAHEQYF	TGTGCCAGCAGCCTTCTACAATGGGCCCACGAGCAGTACTTC	-	-	TRBV14	TRBJ2-7
CASSSYGTGVGETQYF	TGTGCCAGCAGCTCATACGGGACCGGGGTGGGAGAGACCCAGTACTTC	-	-	TRBV5-4	TRBJ2-5
CASSLDPGRVRAFF	TGTGCCAGCAGCTTAGACCCGGGACGTGTTAGGGCTTTCTTT	-	-	TRBV7-8	TRBJ1-1
CASSLAGQGYGYTF	TGTGCCAGCAGCTTAGCGGGACAGGGGTATGGCTACACCTTC	TRBD1	-	TRBV7-6	TRBJ1-2
CASSARGRSSSYEQYF	TGTGCCAGCAGCGCGAGGGGACGGAGCAGCTCCTACGAGCAGTACTTC	-	-	TRBV9	TRBJ2-7
CASMTGKLAGNYEQYF	TGTGCCAGCATGACAGGGAAGCTAGCGGGGAACTACGAGCAGTACTTC	TRBD2	-	TRBV27	TRBJ2-7
CASSPVRGTDTQYF	TGTGCCAGCTCACCCGTGAGGGGCACAGATACGCAGTATTTT	-	-	TRBV18	TRBJ2-3
CASSRASSGTTDTQYF	TGTGCCAGCAGCCGGGCTTCTAGCGGGACCACAGATACGCAGTATTTT	TRBD2	-	TRBV7-9	TRBJ2-3
CASSLEPSGRGGDEQFF	TGTGCCAGCAGCTTAGAACCCTCGGGACGGGGCGGGGATGAGCAGTTCTTC	-	-	TRBV7-6	TRBJ2-1
CATSATGEKLFF	TGTGCCACCAGCGCGACAGGAGAAAAACTGTTTTTT	-	-	TRBV15	TRBJ1-4